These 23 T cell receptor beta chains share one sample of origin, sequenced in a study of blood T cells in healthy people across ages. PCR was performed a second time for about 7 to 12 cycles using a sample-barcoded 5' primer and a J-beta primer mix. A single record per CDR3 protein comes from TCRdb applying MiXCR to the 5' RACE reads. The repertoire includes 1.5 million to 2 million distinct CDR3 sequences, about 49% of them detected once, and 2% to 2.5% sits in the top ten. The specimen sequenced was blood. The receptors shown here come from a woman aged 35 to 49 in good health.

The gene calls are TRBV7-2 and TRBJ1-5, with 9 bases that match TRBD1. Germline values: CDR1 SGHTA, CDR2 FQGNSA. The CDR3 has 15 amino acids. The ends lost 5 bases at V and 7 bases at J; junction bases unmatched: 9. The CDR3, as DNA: TGTGCCAGCAGCACCGACAGGGGGTCGGAGCAGCCCCAGCATTTT. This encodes CASSTDRGSEQPQHF.

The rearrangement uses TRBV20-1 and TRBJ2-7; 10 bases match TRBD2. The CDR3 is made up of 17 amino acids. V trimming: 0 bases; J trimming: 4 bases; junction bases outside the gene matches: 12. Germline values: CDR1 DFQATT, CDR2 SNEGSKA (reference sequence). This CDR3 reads CSARDPKAGGQVYEQYF. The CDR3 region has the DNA TGCAGTGCTAGAGATCCAAAAGCGGGGGGGCAGGTATACGAGCAGTACTTC.

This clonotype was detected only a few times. As DNA, the CDR3 is TGCGCCAGCAGCTGCTACAGCCAAGAGACCCAGTACTTC. It translates to CASSCYSQETQYF. J is TRBJ2-5 and V is TRBV5-1, with no clear D. The CDR3 runs to 13 residues. Deletions cut 3 bases from V and 1 base from J, with 7 bases between. Germline assignment: CDR1 SGHRS and CDR2 YFSETQ.

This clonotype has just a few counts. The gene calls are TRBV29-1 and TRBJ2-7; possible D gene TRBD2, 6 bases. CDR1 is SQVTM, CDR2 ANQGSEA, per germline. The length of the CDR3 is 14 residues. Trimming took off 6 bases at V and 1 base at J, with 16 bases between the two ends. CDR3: CSVQGEVTSYEQYF. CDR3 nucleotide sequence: TGCAGCGTCCAAGGGGAGGTTACGTCCTACGAGCAGTACTTC.

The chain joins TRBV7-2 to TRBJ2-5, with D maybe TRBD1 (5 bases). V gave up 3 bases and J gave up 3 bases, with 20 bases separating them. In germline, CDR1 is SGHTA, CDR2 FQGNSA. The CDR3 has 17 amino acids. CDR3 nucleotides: TGTGCCAGCAGCTTGCATAGTTGGCCCGGCAGGGAAGAGACCCAGTACTTC. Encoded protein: CASSLHSWPGREETQYF.

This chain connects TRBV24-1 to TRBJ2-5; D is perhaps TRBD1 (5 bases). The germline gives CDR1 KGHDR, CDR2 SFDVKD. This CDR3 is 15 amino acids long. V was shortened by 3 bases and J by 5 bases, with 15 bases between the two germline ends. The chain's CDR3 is CATSDPKTVAETQYF. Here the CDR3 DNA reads TGTGCCACCAGTGATCCGAAGACAGTGGCGGAGACCCAGTACTTC.

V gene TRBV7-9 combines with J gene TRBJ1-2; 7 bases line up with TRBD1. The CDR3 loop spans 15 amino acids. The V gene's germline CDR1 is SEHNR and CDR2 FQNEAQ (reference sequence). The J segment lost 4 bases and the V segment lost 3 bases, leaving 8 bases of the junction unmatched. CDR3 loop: CASSFGQAYGYGYTF. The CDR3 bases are TGTGCCAGCAGCTTCGGACAGGCCTATGGCTATGGCTACACCTTC.

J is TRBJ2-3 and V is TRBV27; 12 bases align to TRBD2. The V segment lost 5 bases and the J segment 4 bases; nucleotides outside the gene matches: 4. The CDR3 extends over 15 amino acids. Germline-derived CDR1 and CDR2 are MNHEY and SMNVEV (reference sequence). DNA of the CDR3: TGTGCCAGCAGTCTAGGGACTAGCGGGCCAGATACGCAGTATTTT. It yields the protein CASSLGTSGPDTQYF.

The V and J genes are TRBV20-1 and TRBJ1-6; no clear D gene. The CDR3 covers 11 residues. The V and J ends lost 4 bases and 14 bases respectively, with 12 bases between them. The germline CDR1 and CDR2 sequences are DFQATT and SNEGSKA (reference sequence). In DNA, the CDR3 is TGCAGTGCTATCCTGGGTCAGTCCCTCCACTTT. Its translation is CSAILGQSLHF.

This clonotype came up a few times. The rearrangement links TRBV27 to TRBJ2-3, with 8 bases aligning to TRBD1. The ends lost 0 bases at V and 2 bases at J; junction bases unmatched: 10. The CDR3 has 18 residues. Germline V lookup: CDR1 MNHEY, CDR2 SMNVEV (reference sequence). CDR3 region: CASSLSVGGDRFTDTQYF. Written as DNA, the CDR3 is TGTGCCAGCAGTTTATCGGTTGGTGGGGACAGGTTCACAGATACGCAGTATTTT.

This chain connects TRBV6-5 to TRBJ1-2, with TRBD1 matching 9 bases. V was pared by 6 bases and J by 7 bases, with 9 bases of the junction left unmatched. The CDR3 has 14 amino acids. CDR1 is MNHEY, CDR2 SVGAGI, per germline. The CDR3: CASRGTQGAGGYTF. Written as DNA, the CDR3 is TGTGCCAGCAGGGGGACACAGGGGGCGGGTGGCTACACCTTC.

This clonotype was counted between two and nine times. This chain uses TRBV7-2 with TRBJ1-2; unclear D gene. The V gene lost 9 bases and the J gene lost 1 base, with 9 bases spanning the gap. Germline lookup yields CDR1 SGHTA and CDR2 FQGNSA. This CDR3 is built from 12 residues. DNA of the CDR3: TGTGCCAGAAGCAACAGTAACTATGGCTACACCTTC. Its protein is CARSNSNYGYTF.

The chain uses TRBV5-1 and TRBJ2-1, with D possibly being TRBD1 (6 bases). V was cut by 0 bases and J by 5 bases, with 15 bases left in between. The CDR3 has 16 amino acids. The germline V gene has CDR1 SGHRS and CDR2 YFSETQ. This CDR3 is CASSLAITGRHNEQFF. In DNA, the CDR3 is TGCGCCAGCAGCTTGGCCATCACAGGGCGTCACAATGAGCAGTTCTTC.

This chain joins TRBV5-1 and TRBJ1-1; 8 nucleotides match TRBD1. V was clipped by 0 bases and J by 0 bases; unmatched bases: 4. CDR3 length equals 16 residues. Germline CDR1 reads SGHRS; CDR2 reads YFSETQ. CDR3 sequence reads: CASSLATGVMNTEAFF. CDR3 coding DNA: TGCGCCAGCAGCTTGGCGACAGGGGTTATGAACACTGAAGCTTTCTTT.

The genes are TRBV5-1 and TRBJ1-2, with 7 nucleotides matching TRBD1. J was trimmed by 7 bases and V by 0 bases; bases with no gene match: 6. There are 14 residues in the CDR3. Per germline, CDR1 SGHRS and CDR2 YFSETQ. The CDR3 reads CASSLEEGGGGYTF. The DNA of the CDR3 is TGCGCCAGCAGCTTGGAAGAAGGGGGCGGTGGCTACACCTTC.

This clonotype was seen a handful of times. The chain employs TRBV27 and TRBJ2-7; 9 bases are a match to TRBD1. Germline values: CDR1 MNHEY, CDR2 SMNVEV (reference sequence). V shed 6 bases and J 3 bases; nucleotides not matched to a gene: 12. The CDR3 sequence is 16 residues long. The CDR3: CASSPTDRGMNYEQYF. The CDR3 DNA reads TGTGCCAGCAGCCCAACAGACAGGGGGATGAACTACGAGCAGTACTTC.

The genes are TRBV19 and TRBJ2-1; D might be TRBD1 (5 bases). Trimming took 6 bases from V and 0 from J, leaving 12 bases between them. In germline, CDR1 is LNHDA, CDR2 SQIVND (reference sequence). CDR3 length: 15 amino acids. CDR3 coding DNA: TGTGCCAGTAGCCAGACAGTTAGCTCCTACAATGAGCAGTTCTTC. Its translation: CASSQTVSSYNEQFF.

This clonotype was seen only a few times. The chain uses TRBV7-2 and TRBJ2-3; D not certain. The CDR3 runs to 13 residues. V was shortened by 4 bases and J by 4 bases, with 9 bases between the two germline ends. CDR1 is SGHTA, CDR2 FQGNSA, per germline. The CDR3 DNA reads TGTGCCAGCAGCTCGACATACGCAGATACGCAGTATTTT. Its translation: CASSSTYADTQYF.

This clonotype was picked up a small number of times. CDR3 sequence: CASSFSGGGDEQFF. For the CDR3, the DNA is TGTGCCAGCAGTTTTTCGGGCGGGGGAGATGAGCAGTTCTTC. The chain links TRBV12-3 or TRBV12-4 to TRBJ2-1, with TRBD2 identical over 7 bases. The CDR3 runs 14 residues. The junction had 7 bases not matched to a gene; V was cut back by 3 bases and J by 8 bases.

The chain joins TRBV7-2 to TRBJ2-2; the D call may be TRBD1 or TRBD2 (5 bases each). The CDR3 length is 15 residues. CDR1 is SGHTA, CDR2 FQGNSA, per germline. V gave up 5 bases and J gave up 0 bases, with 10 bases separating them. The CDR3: CASSTGPANTGELFF. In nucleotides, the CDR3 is TGTGCCAGCAGCACGGGACCGGCGAACACCGGGGAGCTGTTTTTT.

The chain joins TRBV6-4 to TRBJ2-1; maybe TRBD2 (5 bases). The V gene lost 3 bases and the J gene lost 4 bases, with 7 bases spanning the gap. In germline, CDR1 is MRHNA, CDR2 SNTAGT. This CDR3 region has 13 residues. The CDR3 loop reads CASSEREYNEQFF. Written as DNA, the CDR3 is TGTGCCAGCAGTGAACGGGAATACAATGAGCAGTTCTTC.

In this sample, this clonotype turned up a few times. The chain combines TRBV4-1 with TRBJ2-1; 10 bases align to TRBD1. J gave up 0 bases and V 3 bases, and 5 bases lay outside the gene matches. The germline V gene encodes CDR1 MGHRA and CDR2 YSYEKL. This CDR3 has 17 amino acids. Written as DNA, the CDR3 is TGCGCCAGCAGCCATGGGACAGGGGTTAGCTCCTACAATGAGCAGTTCTTC. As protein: CASSHGTGVSSYNEQFF.

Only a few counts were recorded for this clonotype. CDR3 in amino acids: CASNSGTGPNIQYF. The CDR3 region has the DNA TGTGCCAGTAATTCCGGGACAGGGCCAAACATTCAGTACTTC. J is TRBJ2-4 and V is TRBV6-2 or TRBV6-3, with 9 bases identical to TRBD1. The CDR3 is made up of 14 amino acids. V shed 9 bases and J 6 bases; nucleotides not matched to a gene: 9. Germline assignment: CDR1 MNHEY and CDR2 SVGEGT.